These T cell receptor beta chains were read from a single sample in a study of cytomegalovirus exposure and HLA in healthy donors. Profiled with immunoSEQ multiplex PCR; TCRdb holds only in-frame clones, not every one. The sample has 75,000 to 80,000 clones; 72% are singletons. The sequenced material came from PBMCs. The receptors stem from a man in his fifties or sixties in good health and CMV-seropositive. CDR3s leave out the opening cysteine and the closing phenylalanine or tryptophan.

v_call: TRBV19
j_call: TRBJ2-7
cdr3_aa: ASSIWDSGDEQY

v_call: TRBV13
j_call: TRBJ2-1
cdr3_aa: ASSPRGGTYNEQF

v_call: TRBV29-1
j_call: TRBJ1-2
cdr3_aa: SVDTDKANYGYT

v_call: TRBV27
j_call: TRBJ2-1
cdr3_aa: ASSRGPATRNEQF

v_call: TRBV5-1
j_call: TRBJ1-6
cdr3_aa: ASSGGQDNSPLH

v_call: TRBV4-1
j_call: TRBJ2-7
cdr3_aa: ASSQYLRGALYEQY

v_call: TRBV7-9
j_call: TRBJ2-7
cdr3_aa: ASSPVSGPYEQY

v_call: TRBV6-6
j_call: TRBJ2-5
cdr3_aa: ASSPTRTGRETQY

v_call: TRBV9
j_call: TRBJ2-1
cdr3_aa: ASSASGGASYNEQF

v_call: TRBV29-1
j_call: TRBJ2-7
cdr3_aa: SFTGVDSEQY

v_call: TRBV30
j_call: TRBJ2-7
cdr3_aa: AWSVIGLAGEQY

v_call: TRBV7-2
j_call: TRBJ1-5
cdr3_aa: ASSALTGGPNQPQH

v_call: TRBV5-5
j_call: TRBJ2-7
cdr3_aa: ASSRGLAGGYEQY

v_call: TRBV6-1
j_call: TRBJ1-3
cdr3_aa: ASGWDRGSVAIY

v_call: TRBV9
j_call: TRBJ2-1
cdr3_aa: ASSVRRDNEQF

v_call: TRBV28
j_call: TRBJ1-2
cdr3_aa: ASSSLGGYT

v_call: TRBV7-9
j_call: TRBJ2-7
cdr3_aa: SSSFPSGYEQY

v_call: TRBV4-1
j_call: TRBJ2-1
cdr3_aa: ASSQDRLGSEQF

v_call: TRBV11-2
j_call: TRBJ2-7
cdr3_aa: ASSPGGTQSYEQY

v_call: TRBV27
j_call: TRBJ2-7
cdr3_aa: ASSRGYEQY

v_call: TRBV7-9
j_call: TRBJ2-7
cdr3_aa: SSSWEGGGEY

v_call: TRBV5-1
j_call: TRBJ2-7
cdr3_aa: ASSLLPGLSYEQY

v_call: TRBV13
j_call: TRBJ1-1
cdr3_aa: ASSPEGWMNTEAF

v_call: TRBV10-1
j_call: TRBJ2-1
cdr3_aa: ASSESGAGNEQF

v_call: TRBV7-6
j_call: TRBJ2-7
cdr3_aa: ASSFSGGSYEQY

v_call: TRBV7-2
j_call: TRBJ1-2
cdr3_aa: ASTGGYYGYT

v_call: TRBV11-1
j_call: TRBJ2-2
cdr3_aa: ASSLARRVGELF

v_call: TRBV7-9
j_call: TRBJ1-2
cdr3_aa: ASSTHANYGYT

v_call: TRBV5-1
j_call: TRBJ2-3
cdr3_aa: ASTLGGSTDTQY

v_call: TRBV7-9
j_call: TRBJ2-3
cdr3_aa: ASSLVLAGDTQY

v_call: TRBV19
j_call: TRBJ1-1
cdr3_aa: ASSMTEKTFSNTEAF

v_call: TRBV6-5
j_call: TRBJ1-4
cdr3_aa: ASSVGQGNEKLF

v_call: TRBV4-1
j_call: TRBJ1-5
cdr3_aa: ASSQDTGRNQPQH

v_call: TRBV5-8
j_call: TRBJ2-1
cdr3_aa: ASFLSGTYNEQF

v_call: TRBV2
j_call: TRBJ2-1
cdr3_aa: ASSLYGGSSYNEQF

v_call: TRBV7-8
j_call: TRBJ2-7
cdr3_aa: ASSLAGTGNYEQY

v_call: TRBV28
j_call: TRBJ2-5
cdr3_aa: ASSFLGQGARETQY

v_call: TRBV4-2
j_call: TRBJ2-3
cdr3_aa: ASSARTSGNTDTQY

v_call: TRBV7-9
j_call: TRBJ2-7
cdr3_aa: ASSFLGQGPYEQY

v_call: TRBV5-1
j_call: TRBJ2-3
cdr3_aa: ASSSTRAGTDTQY

v_call: TRBV5-1
j_call: TRBJ2-5
cdr3_aa: ASSTQTLQETQY

v_call: TRBV2
j_call: TRBJ2-7
cdr3_aa: ASSGTGDEQY

v_call: TRBV6-5
j_call: TRBJ2-1
cdr3_aa: ASSYSGAPNEQF

v_call: TRBV5-6
j_call: TRBJ2-7
cdr3_aa: ASSFPGTGAYEQY

v_call: TRBV1
j_call: TRBJ2-7
cdr3_aa: TSSQDQGGRAIKGLHEQY

v_call: TRBV19
j_call: TRBJ1-5
cdr3_aa: ASSPRTGGEVNGNQPQH

v_call: TRBV11-2
j_call: TRBJ2-3
cdr3_aa: ASSLDTGPDTQY

v_call: TRBV6-1
j_call: TRBJ1-2
cdr3_aa: ASSEAPGGQGGYT

v_call: TRBV29-1
j_call: TRBJ2-1
cdr3_aa: SVEERGRYNEQF

v_call: TRBV5-5
j_call: TRBJ1-6
cdr3_aa: ASSLDGAPLH

v_call: TRBV5-1
j_call: TRBJ2-7
cdr3_aa: ASSRLWGPSYEQY

v_call: TRBV28
j_call: TRBJ1-2
cdr3_aa: ASSPIRDSYYGYT